These 21 T cell receptor beta chains share one sample of origin, sequenced in a study of somatic mutations in cytotoxic T cells in rheumatoid arthritis. Sequenced by immunoSEQ multiplex PCR; TCRdb stores in-frame clones only, minus some. The sample has tens of thousands of clones; 70% to 90% are singletons. The sequenced sample consisted of CD8+ T cells sorted from blood. These receptors all come from a woman aged 50 to 60 in good health.

The rearrangement links TRBV4-3 to TRBJ2-7, with TRBD2 matching over 7 bases. Germline trimming cut 0 bases from V and 2 bases from J; bases unmatched to any gene: 4. The CDR3 covers 15 residues. Germline V CDR1 and CDR2: LGHNA, YSLEER. The CDR3 loop is CASSQEGGSAYEQYF. The DNA of the CDR3 is TGCGCCAGCAGCCAAGAGGGGGGGTCCGCCTACGAGCAGTACTTC.

The V and J genes are TRBV9 and TRBJ1-1; D is unresolved. Germline CDR1 and CDR2: SGDLS and YYNGEE. V was cut by 3 bases and J by 4 bases, with 10 bases left in between. This CDR3 has 13 residues. In nucleotides, the CDR3 is TGTGCCAGCAGCGCAGGACGGCTCACTGAAGCTTTCTTT. It codes for CASSAGRLTEAFF.

The genes are TRBV9 and TRBJ2-2; D is undetermined. The CDR3 spans 13 residues. Germline-derived CDR1 and CDR2 are SGDLS and YYNGEE. V shed 0 bases and J shed 6 bases, with 6 bases lying between them. The CDR3 region has the DNA TGTGCCAGCAGCGTAGACAGTGCCGGGGAGCTGTTTTTT. Translation gives CASSVDSAGELFF.

The chain joins TRBV27 to TRBJ2-7; 8 bases are a match to TRBD2. Looked up from germline, CDR1 is MNHEY and CDR2 is SMNVEV (reference sequence). The CDR3 runs 13 residues. V trimming: 2 bases; J trimming: 6 bases; junction bases outside the gene matches: 3. This CDR3 reads CASSLAGGLEQYF. The DNA of the CDR3 is TGTGCCAGCAGTTTAGCGGGGGGCCTCGAGCAGTACTTC.

This clone was seen a single time. This chain links TRBV4-3 with TRBJ2-7; 10 bases align to TRBD2. This CDR3 is built from 18 residues. Looked up from germline, CDR1 is LGHNA and CDR2 is YSLEER. J gave up 2 bases and V 1 base, and 11 bases lay outside the gene matches. The CDR3 sequence is CASSQVFSGGPGTYEQYF. The CDR3 nucleotides are TGCGCCAGCAGCCAAGTTTTTAGCGGGGGGCCAGGAACCTACGAGCAGTACTTC.

The chain uses TRBV7-9 and TRBJ1-2; possible D gene TRBD1, 6 bases. Germline V CDR1 and CDR2: SEHNR, FQNEAQ (reference sequence). The CDR3 sequence is 15 residues long. The ends were cut back, 1 base at V and 1 base at J, with 10 bases in the middle. The CDR3 protein is CASSLGTDFNYGYTF. In nucleotides, the CDR3 is TGTGCCAGCAGCTTAGGGACAGACTTTAACTATGGCTACACCTTC. Complete variable domain (other parts from reference TRBV7-9 and TRBJ1-2): DTGVSQNPRHKITKRGQNVTFRCDPISEHNRLYWYRQTLGQGPEFLTYFQNEAQLEKSRLLSDRFSAERPKGSFSTLEIQRTEQGDSAMYLCASSLGTDFNYGYTFGSGTRLTVV.

This chain joins TRBV2 and TRBJ1-2; D is unclear. V lost 1 base to trimming and J lost 5 bases, with 14 bases between them. The V gene's germline CDR1 is SNHLY and CDR2 FYNNEI. The CDR3 sequence is 15 residues long. This CDR3 reads CASSEGATTRYGYTF. Here the CDR3 DNA reads TGTGCCAGCAGTGAAGGGGCCACAACCCGTTATGGCTACACCTTC.

This clone was observed a few times. The CDR3 spells CASSLTSGGYSYEQYF. CDR3 sequence (DNA): TGTGCCAGCAGCTTAACTAGCGGGGGTTACTCCTACGAGCAGTACTTC. The chain is built from TRBV7-9 and TRBJ2-7; 11 nucleotides agree with TRBD2. CDR3 size: 16 residues. After removal of 2 bases from V and 0 bases from J, the junction contained 3 bases not matched to a gene. Per the germline V gene, CDR1 is SEHNR and CDR2 is FQNEAQ (reference sequence).

This chain links TRBV16 with TRBJ1-5, with TRBD1 identical over 10 bases. The CDR3 extends over 17 amino acids. The trim removed 3 bases at V and 0 bases at J, leaving 5 bases unmatched. CDR1 is KGHSY, CDR2 FQNENV, per germline. The CDR3: CASSQSGTGASNQPQHF. CDR3 in DNA: TGTGCCAGCAGCCAGTCCGGGACAGGGGCTAGCAATCAGCCCCAGCATTTT.

The chain has TRBV6-4 and TRBJ2-3; D uncertain. Germline V gives CDR1 MRHNA, CDR2 SNTAGT. Trimming cost V 2 bases and J 2 bases, with 17 bases left between them. The CDR3 loop spans 17 amino acids. The CDR3 loop is CASSDTRHSSSTDTQYF. Written as DNA, the CDR3 is TGTGCCAGCAGTGACACCCGACACTCATCTTCCACAGATACGCAGTATTTT.

The gene calls are TRBV7-9 and TRBJ2-3, with D unresolved. The length of the CDR3 is 18 residues. CDR1 and CDR2 (germline): SEHNR, FQNEAQ (reference sequence). The V end lost 4 bases, the J end lost 0 bases, and 20 bases lay between the germline ends. This CDR3 reads CASSSWAAAATSTDTQYF. CDR3 bases: TGTGCCAGCAGCTCTTGGGCGGCAGCAGCTACTAGCACAGATACGCAGTATTTT.

The chain links TRBV28 to TRBJ2-3; 7 nucleotides agree with TRBD1. With 10 bases clipped from V and 2 bases from J, the junction kept 6 bases outside the gene matches. Germline CDR1 reads MDHEN; CDR2 reads SYDVKM. The CDR3 sequence is 13 residues long. In DNA, the CDR3 is TGTGCCACGAAACAGGGGCTCACAGATACGCAGTATTTT. It yields the protein CATKQGLTDTQYF.

This rearrangement joins TRBV10-1 to TRBJ2-5, with 9 bases matching TRBD1. After removal of 2 bases from V and 4 bases from J, the junction contained 11 bases not matched to a gene. The CDR3 has 17 residues. Germline lookup yields CDR1 WNHNN and CDR2 SYGVQD (reference sequence). The CDR3 spells CASSEVRDREYPETQYF. DNA for the CDR3: TGCGCCAGCAGTGAGGTTCGGGACAGGGAATACCCAGAGACCCAGTACTTC.

The gene calls are TRBV5-1 and TRBJ2-7; possibly TRBD1 for D (5 bases). Germline CDR1 is SGHRS and CDR2 is YFSETQ. CDR3 size: 14 residues. V was pared by 0 bases and J by 3 bases, with 10 bases between. The CDR3 DNA follows: TGCGCCAGCAGCTTGGCCAGGGTTAACTACGAGCAGTACGTC. This codes for CASSLARVNYEQYV.

Only a few counts were recorded for this clone. The chain is built from TRBV19 and TRBJ1-2; the D is unclear. The CDR3 spans 11 residues. CDR1 is LNHDA and CDR2 is SQIVND in the germline V gene (reference sequence). V dropped 5 bases and J dropped 8 bases, with 9 bases sitting between them. CDR3 sequence: CASSQDFGYTF. The DNA for the CDR3 is TGTGCCAGTAGTCAGGATTTCGGCTACACCTTC.

CDR3 amino acids: CASSYGIYQETQYF. CDR3 DNA: TGTGCCAGCAGTTATGGCATATACCAAGAGACCCAGTACTTC. This chain links TRBV6-6 with TRBJ2-5, with unresolved D. There are 14 residues in the CDR3. Trimming removed 3 bases from V and 0 bases from J, with 8 bases in between. CDR1 MNHNY and CDR2 SVGAGI come from the germline V gene (reference sequence).

The chain combines TRBV28 with TRBJ2-3; 8 bases fit TRBD1. The ends lost 6 bases at V and 5 bases at J; junction bases unmatched: 7. This CDR3 has 14 amino acids. CDR1 and CDR2 (germline): MDHEN, SYDVKM. The chain's CDR3 is CASRVTGDVDTQYF. The CDR3 DNA reads TGTGCCAGCAGGGTGACAGGGGACGTAGATACGCAGTATTTT.

The chain recombines TRBV4-3 with TRBJ1-6, with D possibly being TRBD1 (5 bases). The ends were cut back, 1 base at V and 3 bases at J, with 10 bases in the middle. This CDR3 spans 16 amino acids. Germline V lookup: CDR1 LGHNA, CDR2 YSLEER. The CDR3 region has the DNA TGCGCCAGCAGCCAAGCCCGGGACCGCTATAATTCACCCCTCCACTTT. Translation: CASSQARDRYNSPLHF.

V usage is TRBV28 and J usage is TRBJ2-5; tentatively, D is TRBD2 (6 bases). The CDR3 length is 11 residues. Trimming took 3 bases from V and 7 from J, leaving 6 bases between them. Germline-derived CDR1 and CDR2 are MDHEN and SYDVKM. CDR3 sequence: CASSLGGTQYF. The CDR3 bases are TGTGCCAGCAGTTTGGGGGGGACCCAGTACTTC.

The rearrangement uses TRBV18 and TRBJ2-1; perhaps D is TRBD1 or TRBD2 (5 bases each). The CDR3 covers 14 residues. In germline, CDR1 is KGHSH, CDR2 LQKENI. Trimming left V 2 bases short and J 6 bases short, with 11 bases between. The CDR3 here is CASSPGGRGNEQFF. The DNA of the CDR3 is TGTGCCAGCTCACCAGGGGGAAGGGGCAATGAGCAGTTCTTC.

The chain joins TRBV9 to TRBJ2-7; the D gene is possibly TRBD2 (6 bases). V dropped 3 bases and J dropped 4 bases, with 17 bases sitting between them. The CDR3 runs to 15 residues. The V gene's germline CDR1 is SGDLS and CDR2 YYNGEE. The CDR3, as DNA: TGTGCCAGCAGCGCCGGGGACTCCCGGCTTTACGAGCAGTACTTC. Translation: CASSAGDSRLYEQYF. The variable domain in full, completed from reference TRBV9 and TRBJ2-7, reads DSGVTQTPKHLITATGQRVTLRCSPRSGDLSVYWYQQSLDQGLQFLIQYYNGEERAKGNILERFSAQQFPDLHSELNLSSLELGDSALYFCASSAGDSRLYEQYFGPGTRLTVT.